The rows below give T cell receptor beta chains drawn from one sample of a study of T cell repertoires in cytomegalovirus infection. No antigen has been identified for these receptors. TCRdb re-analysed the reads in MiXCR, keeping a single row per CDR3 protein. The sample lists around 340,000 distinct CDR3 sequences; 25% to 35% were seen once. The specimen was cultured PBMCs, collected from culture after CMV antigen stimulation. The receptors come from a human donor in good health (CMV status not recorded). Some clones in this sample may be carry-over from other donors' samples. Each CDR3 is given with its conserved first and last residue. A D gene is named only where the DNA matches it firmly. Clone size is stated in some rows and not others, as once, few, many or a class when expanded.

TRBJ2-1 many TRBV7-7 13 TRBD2 CASSLTAGNEQFF TGTGCTAGCAGCTTGACAGCGGGAAATGAGCAGTTCTTC
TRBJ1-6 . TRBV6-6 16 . CASSYSKGFRYSPLHF TGTGCCAGCAGTTACTCGAAAGGGTTTCGGTATTCACCCCTCCACTTT
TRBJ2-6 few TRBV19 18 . CASSIRRPRSSGANVLTF TGTGCCAGTAGTATACGACGACCCCGATCCTCTGGGGCCAACGTCCTGACTTTC
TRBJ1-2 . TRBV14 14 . CASSQDTKGYGYTF TGTGCCAGCAGCCAAGATACGAAGGGGTATGGCTACACCTTC
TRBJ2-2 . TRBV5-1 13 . CASSRQEAGELFF TGCGCCAGCAGCCGACAGGAAGCCGGGGAGCTGTTTTTT
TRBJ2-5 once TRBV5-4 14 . CASSWAPQGETQYF TGTGCCAGCAGCTGGGCCCCGCAGGGCGAGACCCAGTACTTC
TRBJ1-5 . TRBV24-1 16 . CATSDPGGAGNQPQHF TGTGCCACCAGTGATCCGGGGGGGGCGGGCAATCAGCCCCAGCATTTT
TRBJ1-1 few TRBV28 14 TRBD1 CASSPVIQGSEAFF TGTGCCAGCAGTCCCGTAATACAGGGGAGTGAAGCTTTCTTT
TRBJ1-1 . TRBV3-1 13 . CASSPDNKQGAFF TGTGCCAGCAGCCCAGACAATAAGCAAGGGGCTTTCTTT
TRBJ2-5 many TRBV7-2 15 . CASSLVQREEETQYF TGTGCCAGCAGCTTAGTTCAAAGGGAGGAAGAGACCCAGTACTTC
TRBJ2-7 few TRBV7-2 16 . CASSLSRAPGPYEQYF TGTGCCAGCAGCTTAAGTCGGGCGCCGGGACCCTACGAGCAGTACTTC
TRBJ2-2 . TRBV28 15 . CASSLLRDYTGELFF TGTGCCAGCAGTCTCCTTAGGGACTACACCGGGGAGCTGTTTTTT
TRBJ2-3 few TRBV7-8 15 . CASSLAVRSTDTQYF TGTGCCAGCAGCTTAGCAGTAAGGAGCACAGATACGCAGTATTTT
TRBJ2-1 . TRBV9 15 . CASSGGGQGSNEQFF TGTGCCAGCAGCGGGGGGGGGCAGGGGAGCAATGAGCAGTTCTTC
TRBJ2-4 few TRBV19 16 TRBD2 CASSIFPGGSQNIQYF TGTGCCAGTAGTATATTTCCGGGAGGGAGCCAAAACATTCAGTACTTC
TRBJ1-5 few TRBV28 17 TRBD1 CASSPGTGGYSNQPQHF TGTGCCAGCAGTCCGGGGACAGGGGGCTATAGCAATCAGCCCCAGCATTTT
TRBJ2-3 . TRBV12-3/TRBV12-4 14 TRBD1 CASSLTGGTDTQYF TGTGCCAGCAGTTTAACAGGGGGCACAGATACGCAGTATTTT
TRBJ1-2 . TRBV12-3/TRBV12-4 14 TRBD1 CASSLDTGGQGYTF TGTGCCAGCAGTTTAGACACAGGGGGCCAGGGCTACACCTTC
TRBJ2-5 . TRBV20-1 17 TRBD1 CSARDRRTGSLQETQYF TGCAGTGCTAGAGATAGGAGGACAGGCTCTCTCCAAGAGACCCAGTACTTC
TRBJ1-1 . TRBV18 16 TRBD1 CASSRIDRGGNTEAFF TGTGCCAGCTCACGCATAGACAGGGGAGGAAACACTGAAGCTTTCTTT
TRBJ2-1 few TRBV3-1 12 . CASSRESNEQFF TGTGCCAGCAGCCGCGAATCCAATGAGCAGTTCTTC
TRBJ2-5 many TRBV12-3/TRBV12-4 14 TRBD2 CASSFGGGGKTQYF TGTGCCAGCAGTTTCGGGGGGGGGGGTAAGACCCAGTACTTC
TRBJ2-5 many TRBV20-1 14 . CSAHLGRGQETQYF TGCAGTGCTCATCTGGGAAGGGGGCAAGAGACCCAGTACTTC
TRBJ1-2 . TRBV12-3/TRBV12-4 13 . CASRNSANYGYTF TGTGCCAGCAGAAACAGCGCTAACTATGGCTACACCTTC
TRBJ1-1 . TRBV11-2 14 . CASSDGGTNTEAFF TGTGCCAGCTCCGACGGAGGGACGAACACTGAAGCTTTCTTT
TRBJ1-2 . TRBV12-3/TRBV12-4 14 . CASSLSEGPYGYTF TGTGCCAGCAGTTTGAGTGAGGGGCCCTATGGCTACACCTTC
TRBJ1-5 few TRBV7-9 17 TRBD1 CASSPKGTGDSNQPQHF TGTGCCAGCAGCCCTAAAGGGACAGGGGATAGCAATCAGCCCCAGCATTTT
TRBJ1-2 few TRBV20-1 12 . CSAQERTYGYTF TGCAGTGCCCAAGAAAGGACCTATGGCTACACCTTC
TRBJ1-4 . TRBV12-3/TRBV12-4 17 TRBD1 CASSPHFGTATNEKLFF TGTGCCAGCAGTCCTCATTTTGGGACAGCGACGAATGAAAAACTGTTTTTT
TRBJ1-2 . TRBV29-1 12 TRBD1 CSVALRGGGYTF TGCAGCGTTGCCCTCAGGGGGGGTGGCTACACCTTC
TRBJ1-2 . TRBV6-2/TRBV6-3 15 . CASSAYGVSSYGYTF TGTGCCAGCAGCGCCTACGGGGTTTCGAGCTATGGCTACACCTTC
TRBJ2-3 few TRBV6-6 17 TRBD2 CASSPLSGSIKTDTQYF TGTGCCAGCAGTCCCCTTAGCGGGAGTATTAAGACAGATACGCAGTATTTT
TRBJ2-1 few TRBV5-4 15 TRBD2 CASSGPGLAVYEQFF TGTGCCAGCAGCGGACCGGGACTAGCAGTCTATGAGCAGTTCTTC
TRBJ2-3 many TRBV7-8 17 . CASSLYWTGGAPDTQYF TGTGCCAGCAGCTTATATTGGACTGGAGGAGCCCCAGATACGCAGTATTTT
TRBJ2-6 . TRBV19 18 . CASSIEGQTFSGANVLTF TGTGCCAGTAGTATAGAGGGCCAAACGTTCTCTGGGGCCAACGTCCTGACTTTC
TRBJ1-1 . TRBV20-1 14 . CSARDRQVNTEAFF TGCAGTGCTAGAGATAGACAGGTGAACACTGAAGCTTTCTTT
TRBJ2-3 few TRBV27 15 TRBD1 CASRHRGSSTDTQYF TGTGCCAGCAGACACAGGGGCTCCAGCACAGATACGCAGTATTTT
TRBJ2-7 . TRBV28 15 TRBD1 CASSPGQGLSYEQYF TGTGCCAGCAGCCCGGGACAGGGTTTATCCTACGAGCAGTACTTC
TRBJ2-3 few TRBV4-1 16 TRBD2 CASSQDKAGATDTQYF TGCGCCAGCAGCCAAGATAAAGCGGGAGCAACAGATACGCAGTATTTT
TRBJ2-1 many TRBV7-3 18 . CASSLTSSLGAAGDEQFF TGTGCCAGCAGCTTAACGTCTAGCTTGGGCGCGGCTGGGGATGAGCAGTTCTTC
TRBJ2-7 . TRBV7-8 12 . CASSLGTLGQYF TGTGCTAGCAGCTTGGGGACACTTGGGCAGTACTTC